What follows are 3 T cell receptor beta chains derived from one specimen sequenced in a study of T cells in Graves' hyperthyroidism and ophthalmopathy. Amplified TCR beta CDR3 regions derived from RNA transcripts. With the HTBI primer set, the TCR CDR3 went through a first round of RT-PCR. In TCRdb, the multiplex PCR reads were re-called with MiXCR into one record per CDR3 protein. The table has roughly 380,000 distinct CDR3 sequences, approximately 15% seen once. Sequenced material: blood. The receptors originated from a woman aged 60-75 years with Graves' hyperthyroidism.

This clonotype was seen many times. The chain carries TRBV28 and TRBJ1-4; a possible D gene is TRBD1 (6 bases). Germline V gene lookup returns CDR1 MDHEN and CDR2 SYDVKM. V dropped 7 bases and J dropped 11 bases, with 26 bases sitting between them. CDR3 length: 16 residues. This CDR3 reads CASTLAGAGATRKLFF. In nucleotides, the CDR3 is TGTGCCAGCACCTTGGCTGGGGCGGGGGCTACGAGGAAACTGTTTTTT.

This clonotype was observed a few times. This chain uses TRBV28 with TRBJ2-3; 7 bases are a match to TRBD2. The V and J ends lost 3 bases and 1 base, in that order; junction bases with no gene match: 4. Germline CDR1 MDHEN, CDR2 SYDVKM. The CDR3 spans 15 residues. This chain's CDR3 is CASSFGTKGTDTQYF. Written as DNA, the CDR3 is TGTGCCAGCAGTTTTGGGACTAAGGGCACAGATACGCAGTATTTT.

In its sample, this clonotype was seen a few times. The chain has TRBV18 and TRBJ1-4; D unresolved. The germline gives CDR1 KGHSH, CDR2 LQKENI. With 3 bases removed from V and 5 bases from J, the gap between germline ends came to 10 bases. The CDR3 is made up of 14 amino acids. The CDR3 nucleotides are TGTGCCAGCTCACCTCCGGACTTAAATGAAAAACTGTTTTTT. This codes for CASSPPDLNEKLFF.